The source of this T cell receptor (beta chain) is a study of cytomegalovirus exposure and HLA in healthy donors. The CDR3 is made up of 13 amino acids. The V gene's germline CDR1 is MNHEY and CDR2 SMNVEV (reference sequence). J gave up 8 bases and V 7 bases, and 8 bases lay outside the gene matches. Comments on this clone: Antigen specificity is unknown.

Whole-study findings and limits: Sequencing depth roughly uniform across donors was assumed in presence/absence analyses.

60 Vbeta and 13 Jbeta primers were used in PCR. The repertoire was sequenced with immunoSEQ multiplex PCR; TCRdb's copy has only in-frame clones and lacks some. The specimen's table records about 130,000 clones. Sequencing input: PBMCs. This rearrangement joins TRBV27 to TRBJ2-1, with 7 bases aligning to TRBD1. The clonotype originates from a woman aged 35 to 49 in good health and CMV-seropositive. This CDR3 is CASTNLGGDEQFF. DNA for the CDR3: TGTGCCAGCACTAACCTAGGGGGCGATGAGCAGTTCTTC.